This T cell receptor beta chain was identified in a study of blood T cell repertoires in COVID-19 (dated by TCRdb to about 2020). For context, the study as a whole: Samples covering the acute and convalescent phases of COVID-19 were provided by collaborators in the United States, Italy and Spain. Subjects who had been exposed to COVID-19, were actively infected with it, or had recovered from it provided the deeply sampled blood TCRbeta repertoires that made up the dataset. Where HLA class I and class II types were available, the types were taken from metadata supplied by the sample provider, not from assay-based typing. A de-identified subject ID, COVID-19 status, age in years and sex were almost always included in the sample metadata. The prospective study material was composed of cDNA or gDNA derived from T cells, B-cell-depleted T cells, or PBMCs. The samples were drawn from two sources: the first 160 participants of the ongoing ImmuneRACE study, and over 1,000 subjects contributed by 6 global collaborators. The repertoires were made available in a free public database intended to serve as a resource for research on the immune response to SARS-CoV-2. Broader findings and caveats from the paper: Clinical and demographic metadata were provided uncurated, with the amount varying by source and participant.

Whole blood was collected in K2EDTA tubes by collaborating institutions according to the institutions' own protocols. For TCRbeta analysis, collaborators shipped samples as frozen whole blood, isolated PBMCs, or DNA extracted from either of those sample types. The germline V gene gives CDR1 as ENHRY and CDR2 as SYGVKD. From the cysteine through the phenylalanine, the CDR3 covers 12 amino acids. The sequence is cut down to CDR3 DNA, 36 bases in frame from base 1. The immunoSEQ Assay, a bias-controlled multiplex PCR, was used to amplify TCRbeta CDR3 regions from genomic DNA. The published analysis was carried out like this. The number of nucleated cells in each sample was estimated from the amplification of reference gene primers within the assay. To quantify the absolute abundance of each unique TCRbeta CDR3 rearrangement, sequence reads were collapsed and filtered. For each sample, productive Simpson clonality was calculated by taking the square root of Simpson's diversity index across productive rearrangements. TCRdb re-hosts the immuneACCESS table, in-frame sequences only. Its copies lack some clones; in the studies checked, an unresolved V gene accounts for under half of them, and the cause for the rest is not known. V, J and clone size are taken as reported in that table, and D and trimming were inferred from the DNA itself. Within this sample are 250,000 or so clones, with 75% to 90% of them counted one time only. The top ten clones comprise roughly 1.8% of the sample.

With regard to this clone: It lacks a known antigen. Sequence at one end of the junction differs from germline and may be a read error.

The rearranged segments are TRBV10-3 and TRBJ1-4; a stretch of 7 junction bases matches TRBD1. Sequenced input: peripheral blood. The receptor was isolated from a man aged 25-45 years with active or convalescent COVID-19. For the CDR3, the sequence is CAVRGTNEKLFF. DNA sequence: TGTGCCGTCAGGGGGACAAATGAAAAACTGTTTTTT.